This T cell receptor (beta chain) was identified during a study of T cell responses to AZD1222 COVID-19 vaccine. Study findings and constraints: Donor demographics were predominantly white British with a female majority; clonal diversity may be underestimated. Vaccine-related CD4 TCRs covered spike, predominating at 160-218 and 743-854. Sampling that yielded the repertoires occurred only after the peak T cell response. As reported, nearly half of all spike-specific TCRs target variant regions that are unmutated.

The CDR3 runs to 14 residues. CDR1 SGHKS and CDR2 YYEKEE come from the germline V gene (reference sequence). The V and J ends lost 2 bases and 6 bases respectively, with 12 bases between them. About this clone itself: Its antigen is unknown.

TCRdb's copy holds only in-frame clones and misses some; the assay was immunoSEQ multiplex PCR. The repertoire holds about 130,000 clones, roughly 85% seen once, with around 20% in the top ten. The V and J genes are TRBV5-5 and TRBJ2-1; TRBD1 might be the D (5 bases). The sequencing used peripheral blood, collected on day 0 of MenACWY control vaccination. The receptor's source is an adult in good health. CDR3 in DNA: TGTGCCAGCAGCTTTTATCAAGACAGCAATGAGCAGTTCTTC. As protein: CASSFYQDSNEQFF.